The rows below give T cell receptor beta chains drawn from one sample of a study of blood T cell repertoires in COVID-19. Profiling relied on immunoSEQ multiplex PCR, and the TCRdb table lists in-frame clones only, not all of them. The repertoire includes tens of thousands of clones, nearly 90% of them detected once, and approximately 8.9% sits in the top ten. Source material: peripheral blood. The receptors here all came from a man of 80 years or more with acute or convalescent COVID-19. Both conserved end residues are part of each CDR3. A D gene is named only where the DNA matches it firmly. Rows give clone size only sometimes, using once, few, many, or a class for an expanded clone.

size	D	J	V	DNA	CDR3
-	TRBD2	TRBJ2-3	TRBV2	TGTGCCAGCAGTGAGGAACTAGCGGGCGTTTGGGGCACAGATACGCAGTATTTT	CASSEELAGVWGTDTQYF
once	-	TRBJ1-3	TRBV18	TGTGCCAGCTCACCGGCAGGGACAACCTCCGGAGGAAACACCATATATTTT	CASSPAGTTSGGNTIYF
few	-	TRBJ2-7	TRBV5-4	TGTGCCAGCAGCTATGCGGTAGGAACCGACGAGCAGTACTTC	CASSYAVGTDEQYF
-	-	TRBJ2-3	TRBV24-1	TGTGCCACCAGTGATTTTCCTAGGCGGAGGGGCACAGATACGCAGTATTTT	CATSDFPRRRGTDTQYF
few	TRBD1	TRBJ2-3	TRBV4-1	TGCGCCAGCAGCACCCCGGGTCGAACCGGGACAGGGGAGGCAGATACGCAGTATTTT	CASSTPGRTGTGEADTQYF
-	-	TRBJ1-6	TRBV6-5	TGTGCCAGCGGCCTCGGGACGGAGGGGAAGGCCCTCCACTTT	CASGLGTEGKALHF
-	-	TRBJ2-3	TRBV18	TGTGCCAGCTCCCCCGGGACTGTCGGTACGCAGTATTTT	CASSPGTVGTQYF
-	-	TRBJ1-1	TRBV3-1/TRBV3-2	TGTGCCAGCAGCCGAGCCGGGGAGAACACTGAAGCTTTCTTT	CASSRAGENTEAFF
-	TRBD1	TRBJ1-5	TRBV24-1	TGTGCCACCGGTACACCGGGACAGGGGCTAAATGGCGGCAATCAGCCCCAGCATTTT	CATGTPGQGLNGGNQPQHF
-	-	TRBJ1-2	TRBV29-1	TGCAGCGTTTCCCCAGACAGGTTAGGCTACACCTTC	CSVSPDRLGYTF
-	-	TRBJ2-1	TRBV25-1	TGTGCCAGCGGGAGAGGGTACGAGCAGTTCTTC	CASGRGYEQFF
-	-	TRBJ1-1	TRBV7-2	TGTGCCAGCAGCCGTCATGGTAGAGCGGACACTGAAGCTTTCTTT	CASSRHGRADTEAFF
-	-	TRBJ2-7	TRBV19	TGTGCCAGTAGCGGAACTACCTACGAGCAGTACTTC	CASSGTTYEQYF
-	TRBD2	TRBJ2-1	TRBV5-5	TGTGCCAGCAGCTTACTAGCGCTCTACAATGAGCAGTTCTTC	CASSLLALYNEQFF
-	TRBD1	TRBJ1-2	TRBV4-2	TGTGCCAGCAGCCAAGATAGAGGGTCGGACAGGGTCTATGGCTACACCTTC	CASSQDRGSDRVYGYTF
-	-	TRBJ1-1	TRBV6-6	TGTGCCAGCAGTTATGGACAGACCCTGAAGAACACTGAAGCTTTCTTT	CASSYGQTLKNTEAFF
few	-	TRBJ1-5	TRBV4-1	TGCGCCAGCAGCCAAGATTGGGGGGATGGCAATCAGCCCCAGCATTTT	CASSQDWGDGNQPQHF
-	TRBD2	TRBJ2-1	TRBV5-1	TGCGCCAGCAGCTTGGTGGGACTAGTCAGCGATGAGCAGTTCTTC	CASSLVGLVSDEQFF
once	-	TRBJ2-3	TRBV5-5	TGTGCCAGCAGCTTGGGGGCATCAGTAGACACAGATACGCAGTATTTT	CASSLGASVDTDTQYF
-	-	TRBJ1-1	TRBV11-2	TGTGCCAGCAGCTTAGGCTCCAGTGTGAACACTGAAGCTTTCTTT	CASSLGSSVNTEAFF
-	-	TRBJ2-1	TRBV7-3	TGTGCCAGCAGCCCCGAGGGGGAGAAGCGTGATGAGCAGTTCTTC	CASSPEGEKRDEQFF
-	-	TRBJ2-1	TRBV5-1	TGCGCCAGCTTTGAGGACAGCCCCTACAATGAGCAGTTCTTC	CASFEDSPYNEQFF
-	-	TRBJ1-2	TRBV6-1	TGTGCCAGCAGTGAAGCGTCGGGGGGCGCCCGGAACTATGGCTACACCTTC	CASSEASGGARNYGYTF
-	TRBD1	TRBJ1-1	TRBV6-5	TGTGCCAGCAGGGACAGGGGCCAAGCTTTCTTT	CASRDRGQAFF
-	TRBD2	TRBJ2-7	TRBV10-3	TGTGCCATCCTTAGCGGGGGGCTAACCTACGAGCAGTACTTC	CAILSGGLTYEQYF
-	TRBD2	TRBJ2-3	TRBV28	TGTGCCAGCAGTTTAATCGGGACTAGCGGGATGAAAGATACGCAGTATTTT	CASSLIGTSGMKDTQYF
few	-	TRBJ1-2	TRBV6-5	TGTGCCAGCAGTTACGGTCCGGGGAGCTATGGCTACACCTTC	CASSYGPGSYGYTF
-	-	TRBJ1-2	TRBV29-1	TGCAGCGTTGAAGGCAGGGACTATGGCTACACCTTC	CSVEGRDYGYTF
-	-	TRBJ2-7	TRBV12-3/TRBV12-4	TGTGCCAGCAGTTTTAACTACCCTGCCGAGCAGTACTTC	CASSFNYPAEQYF
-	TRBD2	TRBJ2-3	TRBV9	TGTGCCAGCAGCGTTCGGGGTCTAGCGGGGAACACAGATACGCAGTATTTT	CASSVRGLAGNTDTQYF
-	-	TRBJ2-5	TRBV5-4	TGTGCCAGCAGCTTGGAAGCGGTTCAAGAGACCCAGTACTTC	CASSLEAVQETQYF
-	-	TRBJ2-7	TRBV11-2	TGTGCCAGCAGCTCACAGGGCTACGAGCAGTACTTC	CASSSQGYEQYF
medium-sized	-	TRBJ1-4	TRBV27	TGTGCCAGCAGTTTTGGGCAGGCTAATGAAAAACTGTTTTTT	CASSFGQANEKLFF